Below are 16 T cell receptor beta chains sequenced from a single sample in a study of regulatory T cells in long-lasting Graves disease. The time point denotes: newly diagnosed GD, antithyroid drugs for less than 3 months. PBMCs provided the RNA from which the TCR library was made. For TCR beta, libraries came from iRepertoire HTBI primers and Arm-PCR of CDR3 regions. TCRdb reprocessed the multiplex PCR reads via MiXCR and lists one record per CDR3 protein. There are about 210,000 distinct CDR3 sequences in the sample; approximately 19% occur only once, and over 9.5% lies in the top ten. The same sample was also used in a study of T cells in Graves' hyperthyroidism and ophthalmopathy.

The source material was peripheral blood mononuclear cells (PBMCs), sampled at new diagnosis, from a patient treated with antithyroid drugs. The receptors come from a woman between 25 and 40 years old with Graves disease.

This clonotype was detected ten times or more. The rearrangement links TRBV2 to TRBJ2-2; D possibly corresponds to TRBD1 (6 bases). The CDR3 spans 15 residues. CDR1 SNHLY and CDR2 FYNNEI come from the germline V gene. The V gene lost 6 bases and the J gene lost 5 bases, with 16 bases spanning the gap. In DNA form, the CDR3 reads TGTGCCAGCAGGGGATTAGCTGGACAGACCGGGGAGCTGTTTTTT. It is translated as CASRGLAGQTGELFF.

This clonotype was observed many times. The chain carries TRBV2 and TRBJ2-4; D perhaps matches TRBD1 (5 bases). V lost 8 bases, J lost 6 bases, and 14 bases lay in between. CDR3 size: 13 residues. Germline-derived CDR1 and CDR2 are SNHLY and FYNNEI. The CDR3 nucleotides read TGTGCCAGCGAACTTGCAGGGCCAAACATTCAGTACTTC. Residues: CASELAGPNIQYF.

This clonotype showed up many times. This rearrangement joins TRBV14 to TRBJ1-2; D is unresolved. The CDR3 is 15 residues long. Germline assignment: CDR1 SGHDN and CDR2 FVKESK. V lost 3 bases and J lost 5, with 16 bases in between. DNA for the CDR3: TGTGCCAGCAGCCAGGACCTCGGGTGGCGATATGGCTACACCTTC. Its protein is CASSQDLGWRYGYTF.

Many counts were recorded for this clonotype. V usage is TRBV25-1 and J usage is TRBJ1-6; D remains unclear. The length of the CDR3 is 14 residues. With 3 bases removed from V and 4 bases from J, the gap between germline ends came to 7 bases. Per the germline V gene, CDR1 is MGHDK and CDR2 is SYGVNS. The CDR3 sequence is CASSERQYNSPLHF. CDR3 sequence (DNA): TGTGCCAGCAGTGAGCGCCAGTATAATTCACCCCTCCACTTT.

The V and J genes are TRBV5-1 and TRBJ2-3; no definite D call. The CDR3 spans 15 residues. Trimming cost V 1 base and J 3 bases, with 12 bases left between them. Germline V gives CDR1 SGHRS, CDR2 YFSETQ. The CDR3 nucleotides read TGCGCCAGCAGCTTGAGACCAGAGGCGACAGATACGCAGTATTTT. Translating gives CASSLRPEATDTQYF.

There are many counts of this clonotype. V usage is TRBV29-1 and J usage is TRBJ1-2; 11 nucleotides line up with TRBD1. CDR3 length: 13 residues. The V gene end was trimmed by 7 bases and the J gene end by 4 bases; junction bases not matched to a gene: 5. Germline V gene lookup returns CDR1 SQVTM and CDR2 ANQGSEA. Written as DNA, the CDR3 is TGCAGCGCCCGGACAGGGGGCAGCTATGGCTACACCTTC. As protein: CSARTGGSYGYTF. The full variable domain, in which reference TRBV29-1 and TRBJ1-2 provide the parts outside the CDR3, is SAVISQKPSRDICQRGTSLTIQCQVDSQVTMMFWYRQQPGQSLTLIATANQGSEATYESGFVIDKFPISRPNLTFSTLTVSNMSPEDSSIYLCSARTGGSYGYTFGSGTRLTVV.

The CDR3 bases are TGTGCCAGCAGTTTATCACCCGGGACTCCATCCTACAATGAGCAGTTCTTC. Protein sequence: CASSLSPGTPSYNEQFF. The J gene is TRBJ2-1, the V gene TRBV27; tentatively, D is TRBD2 (6 bases). The CDR3 has 17 residues. V lost 0 bases to trimming and J lost 1 base, with 13 bases between them. CDR1 and CDR2 from the germline V gene are MNHEY and SMNVEV (reference sequence).

This clonotype occurred many times. This chain links TRBV11-2 with TRBJ2-5, with a tentative D call TRBD1 (6 bases). Germline V lookup: CDR1 SGHAT, CDR2 FQNNGV. The CDR3 is 13 amino acids. The ends were cut back, 5 bases at V and 2 bases at J, with 9 bases in the middle. The CDR3 sequence is CASSPGVQETQYF. Here the CDR3 DNA reads TGTGCCAGCAGCCCAGGGGTTCAAGAGACCCAGTACTTC.

The V call is TRBV28, the J call TRBJ1-1; D call uncertain. The germline gives CDR1 MDHEN, CDR2 SYDVKM. The CDR3 is 13 amino acids. Between the trimmed V and J ends, which lost 5 bases and 1 base, there was a span of 8 bases. CDR3 sequence (DNA): TGTGCCAGCAGTCCCGACTGGAACACTGAAGCTTTCTTT. It codes for CASSPDWNTEAFF.

This clonotype showed up many times. V usage is TRBV7-3 and J usage is TRBJ1-2; D gene unclear. The V gene lost 5 bases and the J gene lost 5 bases, with 15 bases spanning the gap. The length of the CDR3 is 14 residues. Per the germline V gene, CDR1 is SGHTA and CDR2 is FQGTGA. The CDR3: CASSPTAVVYGYTF. CDR3 DNA: TGTGCCAGCAGCCCGACGGCTGTCGTATATGGCTACACCTTC.

This clonotype was seen at least ten times. The chain joins TRBV20-1 to TRBJ2-5; unclear D gene. V was clipped by 0 bases and J by 2 bases, with 10 bases between them. Germline assignment: CDR1 DFQATT and CDR2 SNEGSKA (reference sequence). CDR3 length: 14 residues. In DNA form, the CDR3 reads TGCAGTGCTAGAGATGGCTCTAAACAAGAGACCCAGTACTTC. Its protein is CSARDGSKQETQYF.

This clonotype was found many times. The CDR3 DNA reads as TGTGCCATCAGGGCAGTGGCCAATCCCCCTGAAGCTTTCTTT. Its protein product is CAIRAVANPPEAFF. The chain joins TRBV10-3 to TRBJ1-1; D unclear. Germline CDR1 is ENHRY and CDR2 is SYGVKD. V was clipped by 6 bases and J by 6 bases, with 17 bases between them. The CDR3 is 14 residues long.

This clonotype has ten or more counts. The chain uses TRBV2 and TRBJ2-2; TRBD1 might be the D (6 bases). The CDR3 length is 14 residues. With 11 bases removed from V and 1 base from J, the gap between germline ends came to 14 bases. The V gene's germline CDR1 is SNHLY and CDR2 FYNNEI. CDR3 in DNA: TGTGCCGGGAGAGGACAGCTGAACACCGGGGAGCTGTTTTTT. Encoded protein: CAGRGQLNTGELFF. Looking up the rest from reference TRBV2 and TRBJ2-2 gives the full variable domain: EPEVTQTPSHQVTQMGQEVILRCVPISNHLYFYWYRQILGQKVEFLVSFYNNEISEKSEIFDDQFSVERPDGSNFTLKIRSTKLEDSAMYFCAGRGQLNTGELFFGEGSRLTVL.

The DNA of the CDR3 is TGTGCCAGCAGTTCCCCGGGACTAGCGGGGGAAGATTACACAGATACGCAGTATTTT. Translation gives CASSSPGLAGEDYTDTQYF. This chain connects TRBV12-3 or TRBV12-4 to TRBJ2-3, with TRBD2 matching 14 bases. This CDR3 is 19 amino acids long. J lost 2 bases, V lost 4 bases, and 11 bases had no gene match.

This clonotype was counted many times. The chain joins TRBV7-8 to TRBJ1-6, with no clear D. From germline, CDR1 is SGHVS and CDR2 FQNEAQ. V was clipped by 5 bases and J by 13 bases, with 9 bases between them. The CDR3 is 11 residues long. CDR3 sequence reads: CASSPDGPLHF. The CDR3 nucleotides read TGTGCCAGCAGCCCGGACGGGCCCCTCCACTTT.

This clonotype occurred many times. The rearrangement joins TRBV12-3 or TRBV12-4 to TRBJ2-5; D call uncertain. The CDR3 covers 11 residues. Between the trimmed V and J ends, which lost 6 bases and 1 base, there was a span of 3 bases. The CDR3 DNA sequence: TGTGCCAGCAGGCTCCAAGAGACCCAGTACTTC. Protein sequence: CASRLQETQYF.